One and the same sample provided the 12 T cell receptor beta chains below, sequenced in a study of liver allograft versus peripheral blood T cells. Study details: What was compared were the T cell receptor repertoires in transplanted livers and those in the peripheral blood of recipients.

TCRdb analysed the reads with MiXCR anew, one entry per CDR3 protein. The sample lists approximately 10,000 distinct CDR3 sequences, roughly 19% occurring once. These receptor sequences come from a human patient who had a liver transplant. Some T cells may be graft donor cells.

By proportion, this clonotype is medium-sized. The chain links TRBV19 to TRBJ1-2; 9 nucleotides agree with TRBD1. Germline V gene lookup returns CDR1 LNHDA and CDR2 SQIVND (reference sequence). The CDR3 is made up of 14 amino acids. V gave up 4 bases and J gave up 2 bases; unmatched junction bases: 2. CDR3 DNA sequence: TGTGCCAGTAGTACCGGACAGGGGAACTATGGCTACACCTTC. Translating it yields CASSTGQGNYGYTF. Full variable domain (rest looked up from reference TRBV19 and TRBJ1-2): DGGITQSPKYLFRKEGQNVTLSCEQNLNHDAMYWYRQDPGQGLRLIYYSQIVNDFQKGDIAEGYSVSREKKESFPLTVTSAQKNPTAFYLCASSTGQGNYGYTFGSGTRLTVV.

On this clonotype: A clone one base away is much larger, so this may be a read error. J is TRBJ1-1 and V is TRBV29-1, with a weak D call TRBD1 (6 bases). This CDR3 has 13 amino acids. Germline CDR1 reads SQVTM; CDR2 reads ANQGSEA. V gave up 4 bases and J gave up 7 bases, with 16 bases separating them. CDR3 region: CSVGGGGTDEAFF. The DNA for the CDR3 is TGCAGCGTTGGTGGAGGGGGTACCGATGAAGCTTTCTTT.

A note on this clonotype: Since the CDR3 does not end with the conserved phenylalanine or tryptophan, this likely comes from a read error. The DNA is left out, because the CDR3 cannot be placed on it with certainty; the CDR3 is given as TCRdb lists it. This rearrangement joins TRBV24-1 to TRBJ2-1; the table's D call TRBD1 went unverified against the DNA. The CDR3 adds up to 12 amino acids, both ends counted. The germline V gene encodes CDR1 KGHDR and CDR2 SFDVKD. The CDR3 loop is CATSDPGTGCFL.

V usage is TRBV3-1 and J usage is TRBJ2-2; TRBD1 aligns across 9 bases. This CDR3 has 15 residues. Germline values: CDR1 LGHDT, CDR2 YNNKEL (reference sequence). V was pared by 7 bases and J by 3 bases, with 6 bases of the junction left unmatched. Here the CDR3 reads CASKRRQGDTGELFF. In DNA, the CDR3 is TGTGCCAGCAAGAGGAGACAGGGGGACACCGGGGAGCTGTTTTTT.

This sequence joins TRBV6-5 and TRBJ2-7; D is uncertain. CDR3 length equals 15 residues. Germline V gene data show CDR1 as MNHEY and CDR2 as SVGAGI. V lost 0 bases to trimming and J lost 2 bases, with 11 bases between them. The CDR3 protein is CASSYSFTDPYEQYF. For the CDR3, the DNA is TGTGCCAGCAGTTACTCGTTTACGGACCCCTACGAGCAGTACTTC.

A note on this clonotype: This may be a read error: a much more frequent sequence differs by one nucleotide. This chain connects TRBV6-1 to TRBJ1-5; 8 nucleotides match TRBD1. Unmatched junction bases numbered 9, after V lost 2 bases and J lost 3 bases. The CDR3 is 17 amino acids. CDR1 and CDR2 from the germline V gene are MNHNS and SASEGT. In DNA form, the CDR3 reads TGTGCCAGCAGTGAAAGGGACAGGTGGGTATCCAATCAGCCCCAGCATTTT. This gives the protein CASSERDRWVSNQPQHF.

This clonotype appeared a few times. CDR3 protein: CASSPVDSFFADTQYF. Written as DNA, the CDR3 is TGTGCCAGCAGCCCGGTGGACAGTTTCTTTGCAGATACGCAGTATTTT. The J gene is TRBJ2-3, the V gene TRBV5-6; D is possibly TRBD1 (6 bases). V lost 4 bases, J lost 4 bases, and 19 bases lay in between. Germline-derived CDR1 and CDR2 are SGHDT and YYEEEE. The CDR3 extends over 16 amino acids. The whole variable domain, remainder taken from reference TRBV5-6 and TRBJ2-3, is DAGVTQSPTHLIKTRGQQVTLRCSPKSGHDTVSWYQQALGQGPQFIFQYYEEEERQRGNFPDRFSGHQFPNYSSELNVNALLLGDSALYLCASSPVDSFFADTQYFGPGTRLTVL.

This clonotype appeared a few times. The V call is TRBV5-6, the J call TRBJ2-6; D gene ambiguous. V was pared by 1 base and J by 13 bases, with 9 bases between. CDR1 SGHDT and CDR2 YYEEEE come from the germline V gene. This CDR3 has 12 amino acids. The CDR3 nucleotides read TGTGCCAGCAGCTTGATGCAGGAGGTCCTGACTTTC. This gives the protein CASSLMQEVLTF.

Concerning this clonotype: A much larger clonotype is one base distant, so this may be a read error. CDR3 bases: TGTGCGGCACAGGGGGTTGGACATGGCTACACCTTC. Its translation is CAAQGVGHGYTF. V and J are TRBV28 and TRBJ1-2; 8 nucleotides line up with TRBD1. The CDR3 spans 12 residues. Per germline, CDR1 MDHEN and CDR2 SYDVKM.

The rearrangement joins TRBV30 to TRBJ2-3, with 9 bases aligning to TRBD2. This CDR3 region has 17 residues. V lost 1 base to trimming and J lost 1 base; unmatched junction nucleotides: 9. Germline V CDR1 and CDR2: GTSNPN, SVGIG (reference sequence). The CDR3 coding sequence is TGTGCCTGGAGTGGGCGGGAGGGCCTTCCGGGCACAGATACGCAGTATTTT. Amino acid sequence: CAWSGREGLPGTDTQYF. Using reference TRBV30 and TRBJ2-3 for the parts outside the CDR3, the full variable domain is SQTIHQWPATLVQPVGSPLSLECTVEGTSNPNLYWYRQAAGRGLQLLFYSVGIGQISSEVPQNLSASRPQDRQFILSSKKLLLSDSGFYLCAWSGREGLPGTDTQYFGPGTRLTVL.

This clonotype was found a few times. This CDR3 reads CASKDTLNTEAFF. The CDR3 bases are TGTGCCAGCAAAGACACCTTGAACACTGAAGCTTTCTTT. This rearrangement joins TRBV12-3 or TRBV12-4 to TRBJ1-1, with unresolved D. Trimming took 7 bases from V and 0 from J, leaving 9 bases between them. The length of the CDR3 is 13 residues.

The chain combines TRBV9 with TRBJ2-3; TRBD1 agrees at 7 bases. The germline V gene has CDR1 SGDLS and CDR2 YYNGEE. V dropped 5 bases and J dropped 4; count of bases not matched to a gene: 4. The CDR3 runs to 13 residues. CDR3 DNA: TGTGCCAGCAGTCGGGACAGCCCAGATACGCAGTATTTT. Translation: CASSRDSPDTQYF.